The clone carrying this T cell receptor (beta chain) was observed a few times. This sample was taken from a study of T cells in Graves' hyperthyroidism and ophthalmopathy. Amplification targeted TCR beta CDR3 regions from RNA transcripts. Researchers ran a first-round RT-PCR on the TCR CDR3 using the HTBI primer set. TCRdb re-derived calls from the multiplex PCR reads in MiXCR, one entry per CDR3 protein. The sample has some 460,000 distinct CDR3 sequences, less than 20% seen once; the top ten hold around 14%. The germline V and J ends were trimmed by 6 bases and 2 bases, with 13 bases remaining between them. The length of the CDR3 is 14 residues.

This rearrangement joins TRBV12-3 or TRBV12-4 to TRBJ1-2, with D possibly TRBD1 on 6 matching bases. Sequencing was performed on blood. The sequence was collected from a woman younger than 30 with Graves' hyperthyroidism. The CDR3 is CASSYRVGNYGYTF. CDR3 bases: TGTGCCAGCAGCTACAGGGTGGGAAACTATGGCTACACCTTC.